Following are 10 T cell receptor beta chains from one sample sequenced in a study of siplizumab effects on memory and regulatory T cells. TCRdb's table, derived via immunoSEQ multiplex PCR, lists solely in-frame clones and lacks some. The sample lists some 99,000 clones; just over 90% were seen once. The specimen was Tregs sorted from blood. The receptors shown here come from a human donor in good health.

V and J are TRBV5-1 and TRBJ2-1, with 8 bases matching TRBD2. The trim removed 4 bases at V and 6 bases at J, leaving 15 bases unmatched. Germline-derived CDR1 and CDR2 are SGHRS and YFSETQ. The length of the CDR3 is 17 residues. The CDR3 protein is CASSPFPPGLESNEQFF. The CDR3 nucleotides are TGCGCCAGCAGCCCATTTCCCCCGGGACTAGAAAGCAATGAGCAGTTCTTC.

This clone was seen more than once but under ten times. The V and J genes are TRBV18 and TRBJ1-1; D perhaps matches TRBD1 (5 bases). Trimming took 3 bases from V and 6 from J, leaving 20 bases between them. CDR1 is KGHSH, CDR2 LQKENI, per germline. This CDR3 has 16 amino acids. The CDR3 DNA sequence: TGTGCCAGCTCACCGGAGGGGAGGGGTGGGTTCTCTGAAGCTTTCTTT. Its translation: CASSPEGRGGFSEAFF.

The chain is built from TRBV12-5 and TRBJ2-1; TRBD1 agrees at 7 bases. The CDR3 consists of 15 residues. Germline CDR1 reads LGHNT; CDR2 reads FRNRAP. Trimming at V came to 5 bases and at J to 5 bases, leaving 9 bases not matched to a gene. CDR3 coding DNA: TGTGCTAGTGGTAAGGTGACAGGGCCTAACAATGAGCAGTTCTTC. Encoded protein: CASGKVTGPNNEQFF.

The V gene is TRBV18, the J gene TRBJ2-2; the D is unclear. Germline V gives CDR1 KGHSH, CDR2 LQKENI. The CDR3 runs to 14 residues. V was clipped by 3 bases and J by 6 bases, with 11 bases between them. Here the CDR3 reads CASSPPGGPGELFF. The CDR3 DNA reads TGTGCCAGCTCACCCCCCGGCGGACCCGGGGAGCTGTTTTTT.

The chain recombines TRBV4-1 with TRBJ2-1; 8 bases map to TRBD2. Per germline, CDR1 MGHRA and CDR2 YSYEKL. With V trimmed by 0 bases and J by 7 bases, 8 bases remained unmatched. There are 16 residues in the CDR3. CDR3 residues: CASSQEQRGRGNEQFF. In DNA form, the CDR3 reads TGCGCCAGCAGCCAAGAACAGCGGGGGCGAGGGAATGAGCAGTTCTTC.

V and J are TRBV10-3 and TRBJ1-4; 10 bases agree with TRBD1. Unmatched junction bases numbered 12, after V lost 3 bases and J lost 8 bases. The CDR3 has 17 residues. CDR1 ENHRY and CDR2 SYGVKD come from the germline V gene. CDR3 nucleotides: TGTGCCATCAGTGACGTGAGAGACAGGGGGCGAGGGGAAAAACTGTTTTTT. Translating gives CAISDVRDRGRGEKLFF.

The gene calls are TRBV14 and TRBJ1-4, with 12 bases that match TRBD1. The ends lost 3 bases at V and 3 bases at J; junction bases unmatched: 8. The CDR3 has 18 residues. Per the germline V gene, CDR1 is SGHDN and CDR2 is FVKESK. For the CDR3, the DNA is TGTGCCAGCAGCCACTGGGACAGGGGGCTCAGGGCTAATGAAAAACTGTTTTTT. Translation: CASSHWDRGLRANEKLFF.

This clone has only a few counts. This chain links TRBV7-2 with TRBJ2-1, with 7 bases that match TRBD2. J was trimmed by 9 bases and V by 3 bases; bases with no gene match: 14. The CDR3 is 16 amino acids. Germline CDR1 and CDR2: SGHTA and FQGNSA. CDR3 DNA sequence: TGTGCCAGCAGCTTCGAACCGCTGGGGGGGTTGGGTGAGCAGTTCTTC. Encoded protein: CASSFEPLGGLGEQFF.

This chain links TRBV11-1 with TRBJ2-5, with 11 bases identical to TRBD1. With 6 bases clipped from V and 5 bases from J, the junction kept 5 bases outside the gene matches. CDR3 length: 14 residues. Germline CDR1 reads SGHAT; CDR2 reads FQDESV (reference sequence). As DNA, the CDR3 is TGTGCCAGCAGTCGGGACAGGGGGGGGGAGACCCAGTACTTC. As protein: CASSRDRGGETQYF.

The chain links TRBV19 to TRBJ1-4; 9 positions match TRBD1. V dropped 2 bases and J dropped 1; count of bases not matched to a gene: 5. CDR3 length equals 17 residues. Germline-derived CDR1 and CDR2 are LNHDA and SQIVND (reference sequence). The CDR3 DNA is TGTGCCAGTAGTATAACAGGGGGCTTGATAACTAATGAAAAACTGTTTTTT. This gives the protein CASSITGGLITNEKLFF.